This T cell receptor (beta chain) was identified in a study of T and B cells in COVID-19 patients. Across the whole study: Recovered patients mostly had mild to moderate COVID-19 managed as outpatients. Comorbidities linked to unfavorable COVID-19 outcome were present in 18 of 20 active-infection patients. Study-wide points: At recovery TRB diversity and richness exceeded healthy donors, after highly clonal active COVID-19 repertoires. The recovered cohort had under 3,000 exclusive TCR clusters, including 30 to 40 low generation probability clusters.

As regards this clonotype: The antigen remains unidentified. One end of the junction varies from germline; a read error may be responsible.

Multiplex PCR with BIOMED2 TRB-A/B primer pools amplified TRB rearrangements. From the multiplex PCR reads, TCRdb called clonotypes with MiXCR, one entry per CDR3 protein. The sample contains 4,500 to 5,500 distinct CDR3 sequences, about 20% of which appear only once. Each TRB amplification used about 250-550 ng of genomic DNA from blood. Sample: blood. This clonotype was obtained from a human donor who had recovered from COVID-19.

The CDR3 reads CASSFGTSNTEAFF. The CDR3 DNA follows: TGTGCCAGCAGCTTCGGGACATCGAACACTGAAGCTTTCTTT. The rearrangement links TRBV5-1 to TRBJ1-1; tentatively, D is TRBD1 (6 bases). Germline CDR1 is SGHRS and CDR2 is YFSETQ. There are 14 residues in the CDR3.